The next 32 T cell receptor beta chains were all read from a single sample in a study of shared clonotypes between healthy human individuals. Naive CD8 cells lacked CD45RO and underwent positive selection for CCR7, leaving out terminally differentiated effector memory CD45RA+ cells. Sequenced by immunoSEQ multiplex PCR; TCRdb stores in-frame clones only, minus some. The sample lists 2 million to 2.5 million clones; 85% to 95% were seen once. Specimen: naive CD8+ T cells from PBMCs. The receptors shown here come from a man aged 18 to 30 in good health. Some clones in this sample may be carry-over from other donors' samples.

With regard to this clone: The same CDR3 is also encoded by other DNA sequences in this sample. V usage is TRBV11-2 and J usage is TRBJ2-7, with D perhaps TRBD1 (5 bases). The CDR3 is 15 amino acids. Germline CDR1 and CDR2: SGHAT and FQNNGV. With 0 bases removed from V and 3 bases from J, the gap between germline ends came to 12 bases. This chain's CDR3 is CASSLEVGQGYEQYF. Written as DNA, the CDR3 is TGTGCCAGCAGCTTAGAGGTGGGGCAGGGCTACGAGCAGTACTTC. Supplemented by reference TRBV11-2 and TRBJ2-7, the full variable domain reads EAGVAQSPRYKIIEKRQSVAFWCNPISGHATLYWYQQILGQGPKLLIQFQNNGVVDDSQLPKDRFSAERLKGVDSTLKIQPAKLEDSAVYLCASSLEVGQGYEQYFGPGTRLTVT.

Here the CDR3 DNA reads TGTGCCAGCAGTTCCAGTGAGGGTTCCGGAGAGACCCAGTACTTC. The encoded protein is CASSSSEGSGETQYF. The chain links TRBV27 to TRBJ2-5, with D possibly being TRBD2 (5 bases). Germline CDR1 and CDR2: MNHEY and SMNVEV (reference sequence). V lost 4 bases to trimming and J lost 4 bases, with 16 bases between them. The CDR3 covers 15 residues.

CDR3 DNA sequence: TGTGCCAGTAGTATATCAGCGGGAGGGCACAATGAGCAGTTCTTC. Residues: CASSISAGGHNEQFF. The chain links TRBV19 to TRBJ2-1, with 10 bases fitting TRBD2. Trimming at V came to 2 bases and at J to 5 bases, leaving 3 bases not matched to a gene. The CDR3 consists of 15 residues. Germline-derived CDR1 and CDR2 are LNHDA and SQIVND (reference sequence). Drawing the rest from reference TRBV19 and TRBJ2-1, the complete variable domain is DGGITQSPKYLFRKEGQNVTLSCEQNLNHDAMYWYRQDPGQGLRLIYYSQIVNDFQKGDIAEGYSVSREKKESFPLTVTSAQKNPTAFYLCASSISAGGHNEQFFGPGTRLTVL.

This chain joins TRBV7-9 and TRBJ2-1, with 9 nucleotides matching TRBD2. Germline V gene lookup returns CDR1 SEHNR and CDR2 FQNEAQ (reference sequence). V shed 7 bases, J shed 8 bases, and the junction held 21 bases outside the gene matches. The CDR3 runs to 18 residues. The CDR3 region is CASTPIGSLAGRRDEQFF. CDR3 in DNA: TGTGCCAGCACTCCAATTGGCTCACTAGCGGGCCGACGCGATGAGCAGTTCTTC.

The V call is TRBV11-2, the J call TRBJ2-7; 7 bases are a match to TRBD2. The CDR3 is 15 residues long. Germline loops: CDR1 SGHAT, CDR2 FQNNGV. V lost 1 base, J lost 3 bases, and 6 bases stayed unmatched. The CDR3 loop is CASSLAGGVGYEQYF. DNA for the CDR3: TGTGCCAGCAGCTTAGCGGGAGGAGTGGGCTACGAGCAGTACTTC. Using reference TRBV11-2 and TRBJ2-7 for the parts outside the CDR3, the full variable domain is EAGVAQSPRYKIIEKRQSVAFWCNPISGHATLYWYQQILGQGPKLLIQFQNNGVVDDSQLPKDRFSAERLKGVDSTLKIQPAKLEDSAVYLCASSLAGGVGYEQYFGPGTRLTVT.

This clone was observed once. V and J are TRBV27 and TRBJ2-5; TRBD2 is a possible D gene (6 bases). V lost 6 bases, J lost 2 bases, and 13 bases lay in between. The CDR3 runs 14 residues. Germline CDR1 and CDR2: MNHEY and SMNVEV (reference sequence). Written as DNA, the CDR3 is TGTGCCAGCAGCCCTACACGGGGGCAAGAGACCCAGTACTTC. The encoded protein is CASSPTRGQETQYF.

CDR3 region: CASSGGWGSGNTIYF. As DNA, the CDR3 is TGTGCCAGCAGCGGTGGTTGGGGCTCTGGAAACACCATATATTTT. This chain uses TRBV28 with TRBJ1-3, with D unresolved. This CDR3 region has 15 residues. The germline CDR1 and CDR2 sequences are MDHEN and SYDVKM. V lost 6 bases and J 0 bases, leaving 12 bases between the germline ends.

The chain has TRBV28 and TRBJ2-5; D is unresolved. CDR1 and CDR2 (germline): MDHEN, SYDVKM. The V end lost 3 bases, the J end lost 5 bases, and 13 bases lay between the germline ends. The CDR3 is made up of 14 amino acids. The DNA of the CDR3 is TGTGCCAGCAGTTTTCGGGCTGGGCGGGAGACCCAGTACTTC. Translated: CASSFRAGRETQYF.

The chain links TRBV7-2 to TRBJ2-1; a possible D gene is TRBD2 (6 bases). The CDR3 covers 17 residues. Trimming removed 2 bases from V and 2 bases from J, with 16 bases in between. Germline CDR1 reads SGHTA; CDR2 reads FQGNSA. CDR3: CASSLHTGDRTYNEQFF. CDR3 DNA: TGTGCCAGCAGCTTACACACGGGGGATAGGACCTACAATGAGCAGTTCTTC.

The count of this clone is one. The chain links TRBV4-1 to TRBJ2-5; D not certain. The CDR3 is made up of 16 amino acids. Germline CDR1 and CDR2: MGHRA and YSYEKL. V was cut by 2 bases and J by 1 base, with 14 bases left in between. The CDR3 coding sequence is TGCGCCAGCAGCCAATCACTAAGGGTCACCCAAGAGACCCAGTACTTC. Amino acids: CASSQSLRVTQETQYF.

The CDR3 spells CASSLGDGETQYF. For the CDR3, the DNA is TGTGCCAGCAGCTTAGGGGACGGCGAGACCCAGTACTTC. The chain combines TRBV7-9 with TRBJ2-5; D tentatively fits TRBD1 or TRBD2 (5 bases each). The CDR3 runs to 13 residues. Germline CDR1 SEHNR, CDR2 FQNEAQ (reference sequence). Trimming took off 1 base at V and 5 bases at J, with 8 bases between the two ends.

The genes are TRBV28 and TRBJ1-5; D perhaps matches TRBD1 (6 bases). V dropped 5 bases and J dropped 3 bases, with 20 bases sitting between them. Germline CDR1 is MDHEN and CDR2 is SYDVKM. The CDR3 contains 17 residues. The chain's CDR3 is CASSPQTGYRTNQPQHF. Written as DNA, the CDR3 is TGTGCCAGCAGTCCCCAAACAGGGTATCGGACCAATCAGCCCCAGCATTTT.

This CDR3 reads CASSLAALGNEQFF. The DNA for the CDR3 is TGTGCCAGCAGCTTAGCGGCCCTCGGGAATGAGCAGTTCTTC. This chain joins TRBV7-9 and TRBJ2-1; D gene unclear. The CDR3 covers 14 residues. Germline assignment: CDR1 SEHNR and CDR2 FQNEAQ (reference sequence). V shed 0 bases and J shed 7 bases, with 10 bases lying between them.

The chain couples TRBV6-5 to TRBJ2-2; 12 bases are a match to TRBD1. There are 16 residues in the CDR3. J was trimmed by 6 bases and V by 4 bases; bases with no gene match: 6. Germline V lookup: CDR1 MNHEY, CDR2 SVGAGI. The CDR3 sequence is CASSLPGQGASGELFF. Written as DNA, the CDR3 is TGTGCCAGCAGTTTGCCGGGACAGGGGGCCTCCGGGGAGCTGTTTTTT.

Only one count was recorded for this clone. The gene calls are TRBV30 and TRBJ2-7; 9 nucleotides line up with TRBD2. The CDR3 loop spans 16 amino acids. Germline V gives CDR1 GTSNPN, CDR2 SVGIG (reference sequence). The V gene end was trimmed by 1 base and the J gene end by 6 bases; junction bases not matched to a gene: 13. The CDR3 sequence is CAWSGVGTSKISEQYF. CDR3 coding DNA: TGTGCCTGGAGTGGGGTCGGGACTAGCAAAATTTCCGAGCAGTACTTC. Supplemented by reference TRBV30 and TRBJ2-7, the full variable domain reads SQTIHQWPATLVQPVGSPLSLECTVEGTSNPNLYWYRQAAGRGLQLLFYSVGIGQISSEVPQNLSASRPQDRQFILSSKKLLLSDSGFYLCAWSGVGTSKISEQYFGPGTRLTVT.

The chain links TRBV4-3 to TRBJ1-2; D is possibly TRBD1 (5 bases). The CDR3 covers 14 residues. Trimming removed 2 bases at V and 5 bases at J, with 12 bases between. CDR1 is LGHNA, CDR2 YSLEER, per germline. CDR3 bases: TGCGCCAGCAGCCAACAGGGTGCCGGGTATGGCTACACCTTC. It translates to CASSQQGAGYGYTF.

This chain joins TRBV7-8 and TRBJ1-4; D may be TRBD1 (6 bases). This CDR3 has 17 amino acids. Per germline, CDR1 SGHVS and CDR2 FQNEAQ. V was pared by 2 bases and J by 0 bases, with 13 bases between. CDR3 sequence reads: CASSLRRGGATNEKLFF. CDR3 in DNA: TGTGCCAGCAGCTTAAGGAGGGGGGGTGCAACTAATGAAAAACTGTTTTTT.

Regarding this clone: This CDR3 is also generated by other DNA sequences in the sample. This sequence joins TRBV9 and TRBJ2-1; D remains ambiguous. This CDR3 is built from 16 residues. Germline CDR1 is SGDLS and CDR2 is YYNGEE. The V and J ends lost 4 bases and 4 bases respectively, with 18 bases between them. The DNA for the CDR3 is TGTGCCAGCAGCCCCCGGGCTGGCGGAATTTACAATGAGCAGTTCTTC. Protein: CASSPRAGGIYNEQFF.

The rearrangement uses TRBV5-1 and TRBJ2-3; 9 nucleotides align to TRBD2. CDR3 length equals 17 residues. Germline lookup yields CDR1 SGHRS and CDR2 YFSETQ. The ends lost 3 bases at V and 0 bases at J; junction bases unmatched: 8. The DNA of the CDR3 is TGCGCCAGCAGCTGGTCCCTAGCGGGGAAAAGCACAGATACGCAGTATTTT. Its translation is CASSWSLAGKSTDTQYF.

The rearrangement uses TRBV9 and TRBJ1-1; D is perhaps TRBD1 (5 bases). Germline V gives CDR1 SGDLS, CDR2 YYNGEE. The CDR3 consists of 16 residues. Trimming shortened V by 0 bases and J by 0 bases, and 12 bases separated the two germline ends. Here the CDR3 DNA reads TGTGCCAGCAGCGTAGCAGGGCCGGGTATGAACACTGAAGCTTTCTTT. Residues: CASSVAGPGMNTEAFF.

The chain carries TRBV4-2 and TRBJ1-6; TRBD1 is a possible D gene (5 bases). V gave up 4 bases and J gave up 5 bases, with 12 bases separating them. This CDR3 is 15 amino acids long. Germline V CDR1 and CDR2: LGHNA, YNFKEQ. CDR3 nucleotides: TGTGCCAGCAGCCCTGCGACAGTGGATAATTCACCCCTCCACTTT. Translating it yields CASSPATVDNSPLHF.

This clone occurred a few times. The CDR3 nucleotides are TGTGCCAGCAGAGGACTGTCGGGGCCCCAGCATTTT. It translates to CASRGLSGPQHF. V and J are TRBV27 and TRBJ1-5; D uncertain. Germline values: CDR1 MNHEY, CDR2 SMNVEV (reference sequence). The CDR3 contains 12 residues. With 6 bases removed from V and 9 bases from J, the gap between germline ends came to 12 bases.

The gene calls are TRBV7-9 and TRBJ2-1; 7 bases align to TRBD1. The J segment lost 5 bases and the V segment lost 2 bases, leaving 3 bases of the junction unmatched. This CDR3 region has 14 residues. From germline, CDR1 is SEHNR and CDR2 FQNEAQ (reference sequence). The CDR3 DNA follows: TGTGCCAGCAGCTTAACGGGACAGCACAATGAGCAGTTCTTC. It yields the protein CASSLTGQHNEQFF.

V gene TRBV5-5 combines with J gene TRBJ1-1, with D unresolved. V was trimmed by 4 bases and J by 0 bases, leaving 13 bases between them. The CDR3 length is 15 residues. Germline V CDR1 and CDR2: SGHKS, YYEKEE (reference sequence). CDR3 protein: CASSPKAGVNTEAFF. The CDR3 DNA reads TGTGCCAGCAGCCCCAAGGCAGGCGTGAACACTGAAGCTTTCTTT.

This rearrangement joins TRBV9 to TRBJ1-3; D unresolved. The CDR3 is 16 amino acids. CDR1 is SGDLS and CDR2 is YYNGEE in the germline V gene. V was pared by 1 base and J by 0 bases, with 11 bases between. CDR3 amino acids: CASSVRSWSSGNTIYF. CDR3 bases: TGTGCCAGCAGCGTAAGGAGCTGGTCCTCTGGAAACACCATATATTTT.

The rearrangement links TRBV6-1 to TRBJ2-7; the D gene is possibly TRBD1 (6 bases). Germline V gene sequence: CDR1 MNHNS, CDR2 SASEGT. The V gene lost 2 bases and the J gene lost 1 base, with 9 bases spanning the gap. This CDR3 comprises 14 residues. The DNA for the CDR3 is TGTGCCAGCAGTGAATACAGGGTATCCTACGAGCAGTACTTC. Amino acid sequence: CASSEYRVSYEQYF.

The rearrangement links TRBV7-9 to TRBJ2-5; 12 bases map to TRBD2. CDR3 length equals 17 residues. After removal of 6 bases from V and 1 base from J, the junction contained 9 bases not matched to a gene. Germline V gives CDR1 SEHNR, CDR2 FQNEAQ (reference sequence). CDR3 protein: CASSLSGTSGFQETQYF. The CDR3 DNA is TGTGCCAGCAGTCTATCTGGGACTAGCGGGTTCCAAGAGACCCAGTACTTC.

V and J are TRBV28 and TRBJ1-1; tentatively, D is TRBD1 (5 bases). V lost 3 bases to trimming and J lost 5 bases, with 13 bases between them. The germline V gene encodes CDR1 MDHEN and CDR2 SYDVKM. CDR3 length equals 14 residues. In DNA, the CDR3 is TGTGCCAGCAGTTTGGACACCTGGTCTACTGAAGCTTTCTTT. Protein sequence: CASSLDTWSTEAFF.

V gene TRBV4-3 combines with J gene TRBJ2-2, with D unresolved. CDR3 length equals 15 residues. Germline values: CDR1 LGHNA, CDR2 YSLEER. Trimming removed 6 bases at V and 0 bases at J, with 11 bases between. Written as DNA, the CDR3 is TGCGCCAGCAGTCCAGACGTTACGAACACCGGGGAGCTGTTTTTT. It is translated as CASSPDVTNTGELFF.

The rearrangement uses TRBV28 and TRBJ2-2; no definite D call. Trimming took off 5 bases at V and 7 bases at J, with 20 bases between the two ends. Germline CDR1 and CDR2: MDHEN and SYDVKM. The CDR3 covers 16 residues. CDR3 nucleotides: TGTGCCAGCAGTGCCCCCCTCACTAAACGGTACGGGGAGCTGTTTTTT. Its protein is CASSAPLTKRYGELFF.

Turning to this clone: Germline and junction disagree at one end, which may indicate a read error. The J gene is TRBJ2-2, the V gene TRBV28; 12 bases map to TRBD2. The CDR3 extends over 15 amino acids. CDR1 MDHEN and CDR2 SYDVKM come from the germline V gene. The CDR3 spells CASKPTSGSTGELSF. For the CDR3, the DNA is TGTGCCAGCAAACCGACTAGCGGGAGTACCGGGGAGCTGTCTTTT. The full variable domain, its missing parts supplied by reference TRBV28 and TRBJ2-2, is DVKVTQSSRYLVKRTGEKVFLECVQDMDHENMFWYRQDPGLGLRLIYFSYDVKMKEKGDIPEGYSVSREKKERFSLILESASTNQTSMYLCASKPTSGSTGELSFGEGSRLTVL.

The V gene is TRBV15, the J gene TRBJ2-7, with a tentative D call TRBD1 (6 bases). This CDR3 spans 15 amino acids. Germline CDR1 and CDR2: LNHNV and YYDKDF (reference sequence). Trimming cost V 1 base and J 2 bases, with 12 bases left between them. This chain's CDR3 is CATSRGRDTAYEQYF. The CDR3 DNA is TGTGCCACCAGCAGAGGCCGGGACACGGCCTACGAGCAGTACTTC.